This TCR beta chain is from a study of T cells in Graves' hyperthyroidism and ophthalmopathy. As for the study in general: Peripheral blood was acquired at first diagnosis, ahead of any therapy whatsoever. General study points: Most thyroid clonotypes expanded above 0.001 were also detected in blood.

Patients were excluded for uncontrolled infection, other autoimmune disease, pregnancy or lactation. The investigators amplified TCR beta CDR3 regions from RNA transcripts. When the TCR CDR3 underwent first-round RT-PCR, the HTBI primer set was used. TCRdb re-derived calls from the multiplex PCR reads in MiXCR, one entry per CDR3 protein. The sample carries around 260,000 distinct CDR3 sequences, 25% to 30% recorded once. This clonotype has at least ten counts. Antigen: not known. The V segment lost 1 base and the J segment 6 bases; nucleotides outside the gene matches: 8. Germline-derived CDR1 and CDR2 are LGHNA and YNFKEQ. The length of the CDR3 is 16 residues.

The J gene is TRBJ2-2, the V gene TRBV4-2, with TRBD1 matching over 7 bases. The clonotype was recovered from a man aged 40-49 years with Graves' hyperthyroidism that later progressed to Graves' ophthalmopathy. The sequencing input was blood. The CDR3 region has the DNA TGTGCCAGCAGCCAAGGGGTCAGGGGGATCCCCGGGGAGCTGTTTTTT. This encodes CASSQGVRGIPGELFF.